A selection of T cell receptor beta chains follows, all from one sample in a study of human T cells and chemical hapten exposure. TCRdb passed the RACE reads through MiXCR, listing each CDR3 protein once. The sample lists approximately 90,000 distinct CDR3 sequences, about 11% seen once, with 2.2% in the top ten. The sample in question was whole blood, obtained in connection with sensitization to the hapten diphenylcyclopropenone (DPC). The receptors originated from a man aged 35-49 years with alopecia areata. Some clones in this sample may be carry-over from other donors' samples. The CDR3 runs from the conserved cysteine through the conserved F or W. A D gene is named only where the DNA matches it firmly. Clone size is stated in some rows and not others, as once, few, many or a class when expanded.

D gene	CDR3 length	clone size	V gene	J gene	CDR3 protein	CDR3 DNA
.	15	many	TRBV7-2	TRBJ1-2	CASSLKRGYNYGYTF	TGTGCCAGCAGCTTAAAAAGGGGGTATAACTATGGCTACACCTTC
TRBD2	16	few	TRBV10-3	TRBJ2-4	CAISESGRASVNIQYF	TGTGCCATCAGTGAGAGCGGGAGGGCCTCCGTAAACATTCAGTACTTC
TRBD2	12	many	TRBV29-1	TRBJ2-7	CSVEREGREQYF	TGCAGCGTGGAGCGGGAGGGCCGTGAGCAGTACTTC
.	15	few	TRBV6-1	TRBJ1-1	CASSEGGWWSGEAFF	TGTGCCAGCAGTGAAGGGGGGTGGTGGTCGGGGGAAGCTTTCTTT
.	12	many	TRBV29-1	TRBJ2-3	CSVEFPADTQYF	TGCAGCGTTGAATTTCCGGCAGATACGCAGTATTTT
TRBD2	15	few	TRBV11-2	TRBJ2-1	CASSPGLAMGYEQFF	TGTGCCAGCAGCCCAGGACTAGCGATGGGTTATGAGCAGTTCTTC
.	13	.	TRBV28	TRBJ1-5	CASRSPSNQPQHF	TGTGCCAGCAGATCACCGAGCAATCAGCCCCAGCATTTT
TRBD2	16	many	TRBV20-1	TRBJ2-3	CSARNLPGLGADTQYF	TGCAGTGCTAGGAATTTGCCAGGACTAGGAGCAGATACGCAGTATTTT
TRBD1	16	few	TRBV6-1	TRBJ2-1	CASSEPGQGAYNEQFF	TGTGCCAGCAGTGAACCGGGACAGGGGGCCTACAATGAGCAGTTCTTC
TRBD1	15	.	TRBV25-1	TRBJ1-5	CASSPDRGPNQPQHF	TGTGCCAGCAGTCCGGACAGGGGCCCAAATCAGCCCCAGCATTTT
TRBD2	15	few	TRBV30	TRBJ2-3	CAAGLAGGGEDTQYF	TGTGCCGCGGGACTAGCGGGAGGGGGAGAAGATACGCAGTATTTT
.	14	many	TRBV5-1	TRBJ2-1	CASSLGEASNEQFF	TGCGCCAGCAGCTTGGGGGAGGCTTCCAATGAGCAGTTCTTC
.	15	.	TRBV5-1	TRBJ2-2	CASSFDDYHTGELFF	TGCGCCAGCAGCTTTGACGACTATCACACCGGGGAGCTGTTTTTT